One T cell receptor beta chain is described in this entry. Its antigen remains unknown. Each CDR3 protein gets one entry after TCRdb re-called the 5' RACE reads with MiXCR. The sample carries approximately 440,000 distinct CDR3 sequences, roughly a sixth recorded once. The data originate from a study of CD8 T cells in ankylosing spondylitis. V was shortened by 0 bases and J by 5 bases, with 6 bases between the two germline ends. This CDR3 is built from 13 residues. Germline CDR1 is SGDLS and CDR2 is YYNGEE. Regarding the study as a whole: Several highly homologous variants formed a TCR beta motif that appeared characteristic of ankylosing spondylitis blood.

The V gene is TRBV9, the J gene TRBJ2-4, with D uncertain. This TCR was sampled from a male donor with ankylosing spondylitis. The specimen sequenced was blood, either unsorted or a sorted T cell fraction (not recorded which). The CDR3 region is CASSVDLENIQYF. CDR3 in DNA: TGTGCCAGCAGCGTAGATCTTGAAAACATTCAGTACTTC.